Listed below are T cell receptor beta chains from one sample, sequenced in a study of blood T cell repertoires in COVID-19. The assay was immunoSEQ multiplex PCR, and TCRdb's table has in-frame clones only and misses some. The sample contains approximately 76,000 clones, around nine tenths of which appear only once. Sequencing was done on a sample of peripheral blood. The receptors come from a woman aged 60-75 years with acute or convalescent COVID-19. Both conserved end residues are part of each CDR3. The D gene is left open where the match is weak. The size entry is marked missing in some rows and otherwise reads once, few, many or a size class.

J,V,size,D,DNA,CDR3
TRBJ1-2,TRBV28,-,-,TGTGCCAGCAGCACCCCGGCGGCTAACTATGGCTACACCTTC,CASSTPAANYGYTF
TRBJ2-1,TRBV9,-,-,TGTGCCAGCAGCGTAGGGAATCTAGGGGGTGTGGATGAGCAGTTCTTC,CASSVGNLGGVDEQFF
TRBJ2-7,TRBV5-1,once,-,TGCGCCAGCAGGGAGGGTGAGACAGGGTCCTACGAGCAGTACTTC,CASREGETGSYEQYF
TRBJ2-7,TRBV9,-,TRBD1,TGTGCCAGCAGCGTAGGGCAGGGGGCCTCATACGAGCAGTACTTC,CASSVGQGASYEQYF
TRBJ2-1,TRBV28,-,TRBD2,TGTGCCAGCAGTTTTCCCCTAGCGGGAGGTGGGGAGCAGTTCTTC,CASSFPLAGGGEQFF
TRBJ2-5,TRBV3-1/TRBV3-2,-,TRBD2,TGTGCCAGCAGCCGCGGACTAGCAGAGACCCAGTACTTC,CASSRGLAETQYF
TRBJ2-7,TRBV7-2,few,-,TGTGCCAGCAGCTTATCAGGACAGTACGAGCAGTACTTC,CASSLSGQYEQYF
TRBJ2-7,TRBV6-5,-,TRBD1,TGTGCCAGCAGTTACTCCCAGGGGGCCTCCTACGAGCAGTACTTC,CASSYSQGASYEQYF
TRBJ1-6,TRBV7-2,-,-,TGTGCCAGCAGCTTAGGGCAGGGTATTGGACCCCTCCACTTT,CASSLGQGIGPLHF
TRBJ2-1,TRBV9,-,-,TGTGCCAGCAGCGTTAGCGGAAATCCATTCAATGAGCAGTTCTTC,CASSVSGNPFNEQFF
TRBJ1-4,TRBV2,-,TRBD1,TGTGCCAGCAGTGAAGAACAGGGGAGCGAAAAACTGTTTTTT,CASSEEQGSEKLFF
TRBJ2-3,TRBV29-1,-,TRBD2,TGCAGCGGACGGACGGGAGGGGGGACAGATACGCAGTATTTT,CSGRTGGGTDTQYF
TRBJ2-7,TRBV19,-,-,TGTGCCAGTAGTAGGAGGAGGACAGCCGACGAGTACTTC,CASSRRRTADEYF
TRBJ2-7,TRBV10-3,once,-,TGTGCCATCAGTGAGTCGTCTTCCAGCTACGAGCAGTACTTC,CAISESSSSYEQYF
TRBJ1-2,TRBV10-3,-,TRBD1,TGTGCCATCAGTACGACAGGGAACTATGGCTACACCTTC,CAISTTGNYGYTF
TRBJ2-3,TRBV4-2,-,TRBD2,TGTGCCAGCAGCCAAGAGACTAGCGGGGGGGCAGCAGGTGATACGCAGTATTTT,CASSQETSGGAAGDTQYF
TRBJ2-2,TRBV7-8,-,TRBD2,TGTGCCAGCAGCGGGACCGGGACTAGCGGAGTTGTCCATACCGGGGAGCTGTTTTTT,CASSGTGTSGVVHTGELFF
TRBJ1-4,TRBV5-1,-,TRBD1,TGCGCCAGCAGCTTCGGGACAGGGGCTGGGGAACTGTTTTTT,CASSFGTGAGELFF
TRBJ2-7,TRBV28,-,TRBD2,TGTGCCAGCAGGCCCGGGGGGGGATTCTCCTACGAGCAGTACTTC,CASRPGGGFSYEQYF
TRBJ1-1,TRBV7-2,-,-,TGTGCCAGCAGCTTAGTCAGAGGGAACACTGAAGCTTTCTTT,CASSLVRGNTEAFF
TRBJ2-1,TRBV19,-,-,TGTGCCAGTAGTTTACTAGGCCACGACAATGAGCAGTTCTTC,CASSLLGHDNEQFF
TRBJ2-7,TRBV7-8,-,TRBD2,TGTGCCCCGGGACTAGCGGTCTCCTACGAGCAGTACTTC,CAPGLAVSYEQYF
TRBJ1-4,TRBV29-1,-,TRBD1,TGCAGCGTTTTAAGACAGGGGAAAGAAAAACTGTTTTTT,CSVLRQGKEKLFF